The rows below give T cell receptor beta chains drawn from one sample of a study of T cell repertoires in cytomegalovirus infection. TCRdb ran MiXCR on the reads and lists one entry per CDR3 protein. This sample yields 750,000 to 900,000 distinct CDR3 sequences, of which about 29% are seen a single time; around 12% belongs to the top ten. Which antigens these TCRs recognize remains unknown. The source was cultured CD8+ T cells from PBMCs, collected from culture after CMV antigen stimulation. These receptors were collected from a human donor in good health (CMV status not recorded). Some clones in this sample may be carry-over from other donors' samples. Each CDR3 is given with its conserved first and last residue. A D gene is named only where the DNA matches it firmly. Not all rows give a size; the values are once, few, many and, for expanded clones, a class.

.	TRBJ1-2	TRBV7-6	.	CASSLEARTDYGYTF	TGTGCCAGCAGCTTAGAAGCACGGACAGACTATGGCTACACCTTC
.	TRBJ1-1	TRBV12-3/TRBV12-4	many	CASSWDAFSRANTEAFF	TGTGCCAGCAGTTGGGATGCGTTTTCCAGGGCGAACACTGAAGCTTTCTTT
.	TRBJ2-1	TRBV11-2	.	CASSLVQGFYNEQFF	TGTGCCAGCAGCTTAGTGCAGGGTTTCTACAATGAGCAGTTCTTC
.	TRBJ2-1	TRBV24-1	few	CATSGGTRSYNEQFF	TGTGCCACCAGTGGTGGAACTCGGTCCTACAATGAGCAGTTCTTC
.	TRBJ2-2	TRBV28	.	CASSLLYGPNTGELFF	TGTGCCAGCAGTTTATTGTACGGGCCGAACACCGGGGAGCTGTTTTTT
TRBD1	TRBJ1-2	TRBV4-3	.	CASSQDPWRTGGSDGYTF	TGCGCCAGCAGCCAAGATCCTTGGCGGACAGGGGGTTCAGATGGCTACACCTTC
TRBD1	TRBJ2-1	TRBV10-3	many	CAIRVTIDRGNEQFF	TGTGCCATCAGAGTGACTATCGACAGGGGCAATGAGCAGTTCTTC
TRBD1	TRBJ2-5	TRBV6-1	few	CASRFRTGRETQYF	TGTGCCAGCAGATTCAGGACAGGCAGGGAGACCCAGTACTTC
TRBD1	TRBJ2-2	TRBV13	once	CASSLERTGQATGELFF	TGTGCCAGCAGCTTAGAGAGGACAGGTCAGGCCACCGGGGAGCTGTTTTTT
.	TRBJ2-2	TRBV14	.	CASSQDFDTGELFF	TGTGCCAGCAGCCAAGATTTTGACACCGGGGAGCTGTTTTTT
.	TRBJ1-1	TRBV7-9	few	CASSLEKQVAEAFF	TGTGCCAGCAGCTTAGAGAAGCAGGTGGCTGAAGCTTTCTTT
TRBD1	TRBJ2-5	TRBV5-6	.	CASSFGQGRQETQYF	TGTGCCAGCAGCTTTGGACAGGGGCGCCAAGAGACCCAGTACTTC
.	TRBJ1-6	TRBV9	.	CASSVSGMNNSPLHF	TGTGCCAGCAGCGTATCGGGCATGAATAATTCACCCCTCCACTTT
TRBD1	TRBJ1-2	TRBV10-3	.	CAISEPPGQGDGYTF	TGTGCCATCAGTGAGCCGCCGGGACAGGGGGATGGCTACACCTTC
.	TRBJ1-1	TRBV6-6	.	CASISGVNTEAFF	TGTGCCAGCATATCAGGGGTCAACACTGAAGCTTTCTTT
.	TRBJ2-7	TRBV7-6	few	CASSPGVRGPSYEQYF	TGTGCCAGCAGTCCCGGGGTGCGAGGGCCCTCCTACGAGCAGTACTTC
.	TRBJ1-2	TRBV27	.	CASRPRGSPYGYTF	TGTGCCAGCAGACCCAGGGGCAGCCCTTATGGCTACACCTTC
TRBD1	TRBJ1-6	TRBV5-1	.	CASSADRAGSPLHF	TGCGCCAGCAGCGCGGACAGGGCGGGTTCACCCCTCCACTTT
.	TRBJ2-1	TRBV5-3	.	CASSLDLAWADEQFF	TGTGCCAGCAGCTTGGATCTGGCTTGGGCAGATGAGCAGTTCTTC
TRBD2	TRBJ2-1	TRBV12-3/TRBV12-4	few	CASSLIGGGPDNEQFF	TGTGCCAGCAGTTTAATCGGCGGGGGGCCTGACAATGAGCAGTTCTTC
.	TRBJ2-1	TRBV11-2	few	CASTTGVAANEQFF	TGTGCCAGTACCACTGGGGTAGCAGCCAATGAGCAGTTCTTC
.	TRBJ1-5	TRBV19	.	CASRTGDSNQPQHF	TGTGCCAGTCGGACGGGTGATAGCAATCAGCCCCAGCATTTT
.	TRBJ1-1	TRBV10-3	few	CAISGGGTEAFF	TGTGCCATCAGTGGGGGGGGGACTGAAGCTTTCTTT
.	TRBJ2-3	TRBV10-2	.	CASSEFNTDTQYF	TGCGCCAGCAGTGAGTTCAACACAGATACGCAGTATTTT
.	TRBJ2-7	TRBV7-4	.	CASMSPSKSYEQYF	TGTGCCAGCATGAGTCCAAGTAAATCCTACGAGCAGTACTTC
TRBD2	TRBJ2-1	TRBV15	.	CATGPSGSYNEQFF	TGTGCCACCGGACCTAGCGGAAGCTACAATGAGCAGTTCTTC
TRBD1	TRBJ2-3	TRBV5-4	.	CASSGRGQGFTDTQYF	TGTGCCAGCAGCGGGAGAGGACAGGGGTTCACAGATACGCAGTATTTT
.	TRBJ2-6	TRBV27	.	CASKTIEFRTSGANVLTF	TGTGCCAGCAAAACCATCGAGTTTAGGACCTCTGGGGCCAACGTCCTGACTTTC
.	TRBJ2-2	TRBV4-1	once	CASKEATGELFF	TGCGCCAGCAAGGAGGCTACCGGGGAGCTGTTTTTT
.	TRBJ2-3	TRBV7-9	many	CASSTFGQGGTDTQYF	TGTGCCAGCAGCACCTTCGGGCAGGGGGGAACAGATACGCAGTATTTT
TRBD2	TRBJ2-4	TRBV27	.	CASRLGLAGGAKNIQYF	TGTGCCAGCAGGTTAGGGCTAGCGGGAGGGGCCAAAAACATTCAGTACTTC
TRBD1	TRBJ1-1	TRBV18	.	CVSSNRQGPKSNTEAFF	TGTGTCAGCTCAAATCGACAGGGACCTAAATCGAACACTGAAGCTTTCTTT
.	TRBJ1-5	TRBV19	few	CASSMGGAQPQHF	TGTGCCAGTAGTATGGGGGGGGCGCAGCCCCAGCATTTT
TRBD2	TRBJ2-1	TRBV6-2/TRBV6-3	.	CASTLTAGGPNEQFF	TGTGCCAGCACCTTAACTGCGGGGGGGCCCAATGAGCAGTTCTTC
.	TRBJ2-1	TRBV19	.	CASILTPGDNEQFF	TGTGCCAGTATCTTGACCCCAGGGGACAATGAGCAGTTCTTC
.	TRBJ2-5	TRBV4-1	few	CASSQEQLETQYF	TGCGCCAGCAGCCAAGAACAGTTAGAGACCCAGTACTTC
.	TRBJ2-2	TRBV11-2	many	CASSLSGAELFF	TGTGCCAGCAGCTTATCAGGGGCCGAGCTGTTTTTT
.	TRBJ2-1	TRBV28	few	CASSLPDGLSYNEQFF	TGTGCCAGCAGTTTACCGGACGGCTTAAGCTACAATGAGCAGTTCTTC
TRBD2	TRBJ2-1	TRBV6-1	.	CAIEGWASGEPNYNEQFF	TGTGCCATCGAGGGGTGGGCTAGCGGGGAACCCAACTACAATGAGCAGTTCTTC
TRBD1	TRBJ1-5	TRBV6-1	.	CASSEYPGQGSNQPQHF	TGTGCCAGCAGTGAGTATCCGGGACAGGGGAGTAATCAGCCCCAGCATTTT
.	TRBJ2-1	TRBV19	.	CASSVGTPSYNEQFF	TGTGCCAGTAGTGTCGGGACTCCATCCTACAATGAGCAGTTCTTC
.	TRBJ2-7	TRBV7-8	few	CATRPPSLSYEQYF	TGTGCCACTCGCCCTCCTTCGCTTTCCTACGAGCAGTACTTC
.	TRBJ1-1	TRBV11-3	.	CASSFDPGTEAFF	TGTGCCAGCAGCTTTGATCCGGGGACTGAAGCTTTCTTT
.	TRBJ1-2	TRBV7-2	many	CASGLNYGYTF	TGTGCCAGCGGACTTAACTATGGCTACACCTTC
TRBD1	TRBJ2-7	TRBV6-5	few	CASSYFPGQEIGSYEQYF	TGTGCCAGCAGTTACTTTCCGGGACAGGAAATTGGGTCCTACGAGCAGTACTTC
.	TRBJ1-1	TRBV9	.	CASSVGSLGGPNTEAFF	TGTGCCAGCAGCGTAGGGTCTTTGGGGGGACCGAACACTGAAGCTTTCTTT
.	TRBJ2-1	TRBV7-3	few	CASSFAGGIEQFF	TGTGCCAGCAGCTTTGCTGGGGGGATTGAGCAGTTCTTC
TRBD2	TRBJ2-2	TRBV6-2/TRBV6-3	.	CASSYVRGGTGELFF	TGTGCCAGCAGTTACGTTCGGGGAGGGACCGGGGAGCTGTTTTTT
.	TRBJ2-3	TRBV6-5	.	CASSFRDGNTDTQYF	TGTGCCAGCAGTTTCCGGGACGGAAACACAGATACGCAGTATTTT
.	TRBJ2-1	TRBV7-9	many	CASSLAGNYNEQFF	TGTGCCAGCAGTTTGGCAGGCAACTACAATGAGCAGTTCTTC
TRBD1	TRBJ1-4	TRBV19	.	CASSPKTGKNEKLFF	TGTGCCAGTAGTCCGAAGACAGGGAAGAATGAAAAACTGTTTTTT
TRBD1	TRBJ1-5	TRBV6-2/TRBV6-3	few	CASSYLPGQGFQSNQPQHF	TGTGCCAGCAGTTACCTCCCGGGACAGGGGTTCCAGAGCAATCAGCCCCAGCATTTT
TRBD1	TRBJ2-3	TRBV7-8	many	CASSLATRGLGDTQYF	TGTGCCAGCAGCTTAGCGACCAGGGGGCTTGGAGATACGCAGTATTTT
TRBD1	TRBJ2-1	TRBV12-3/TRBV12-4	few	CASSQSSGGVWDEQFF	TGTGCCAGCAGTCAATCCTCAGGGGGCGTTTGGGATGAGCAGTTCTTC
.	TRBJ1-1	TRBV6-6	.	CASREGRNTEAFF	TGTGCCAGCAGAGAAGGACGGAACACTGAAGCTTTCTTT
TRBD1	TRBJ2-1	TRBV6-5	.	CASSSIPGQGYNEQFF	TGTGCCAGCAGTTCGATTCCGGGACAGGGCTACAATGAGCAGTTCTTC
.	TRBJ1-2	TRBV12-3/TRBV12-4	.	CASSPRAGWGYTF	TGTGCCAGCAGTCCCCGGGCAGGGTGGGGCTACACCTTC
TRBD1	TRBJ2-1	TRBV5-1	.	CASNIIGGDEQFF	TGCGCCAGCAATATTATAGGGGGCGATGAGCAGTTCTTC